This T cell receptor (beta chain) was recovered during a study of monozygotic twins with inflammatory bowel disease. TCRdb reprocessed the 5' RACE reads, keeping one entry per CDR3 protein, no DNA. The repertoire table contains approximately 400,000 distinct CDR3 sequences. The CDR3 is 13 amino acids. CDR1 is DFQATT and CDR2 is SNEGSKA in the germline V gene (reference sequence). The receptor's source is a human donor with ulcerative colitis or Crohn's disease, or a healthy co-twin of an affected twin (not recorded which). Input material: blood. V usage is TRBV20-1 and J usage is TRBJ2-3. CDR3 loop: CSASSPSTDTQYF.